This is a list of T cell receptor beta chains from one sample in a study of regulatory T cells in long-lasting Graves disease. A single record per CDR3 protein comes from TCRdb applying MiXCR to the multiplex PCR reads. Among about 660,000 distinct CDR3 sequences listed, 25% to 35% were seen once. The sample consisted of peripheral blood mononuclear cells (PBMCs), taken when the disease was refractory, from a patient treated with antithyroid drugs. The source of these receptors is a female donor with Graves disease. Each CDR3 is given with its conserved first and last residue. A D gene is named only where the DNA matches it firmly. A clone size is listed for some rows: how often the clone was seen (once, few, many), or a class if it is expanded.

clone_size j_call cdr3_length d_call v_call cdr3_aa cdr3_nt
once TRBJ1-5 13 NA TRBV20-1 CSARDIESQPQHF TGCAGTGCTAGAGATATTGAGAGCCAGCCCCAGCATTTT
few TRBJ1-2 14 TRBD1 TRBV19 CASSTTGETYGYTF TGTGCCAGTAGTACAACAGGGGAGACCTATGGCTACACCTTC
NA TRBJ2-7 12 TRBD2 TRBV11-2 CASSSSGNERYF TGTGCCAGCAGTTCTAGCGGGAACGAGCGGTACTTC
few TRBJ1-2 13 NA TRBV27 CASSRRENYGYTF TGTGCCAGCAGTAGGCGGGAAAACTATGGCTACACCTTC
many TRBJ1-1 15 TRBD1 TRBV6-1 CASSKPGTGNTEAFF TGTGCCAGCAGTAAACCCGGGACAGGGAACACTGAAGCTTTCTTT
NA TRBJ2-5 17 NA TRBV9 CASSTNPGRVIQETQYF TGTGCCAGCAGCACTAACCCGGGTCGGGTCATCCAAGAGACCCAGTACTTC
NA TRBJ2-7 12 NA TRBV29-1 CSGTDGSYEQYF TGCAGCGGGACGGACGGGTCCTACGAGCAGTACTTC
few TRBJ1-1 12 NA TRBV10-3 CASRQLNTEAFF TGTGCCTCCAGACAGCTGAACACTGAAGCTTTCTTT
NA TRBJ2-2 16 TRBD2 TRBV20-1 CSAPSVGEGFTGELFF TGCAGTGCCCCCTCGGTCGGGGAGGGGTTCACCGGGGAGCTGTTTTTT
NA TRBJ2-2 14 NA TRBV2 CASSSKLNTGELFF TGTGCCAGCAGTAGCAAGTTGAACACCGGGGAGCTGTTTTTT
NA TRBJ2-5 16 TRBD2 TRBV10-3 CAISVSGRARQETQYF TGTGCCATCAGCGTTAGCGGGAGGGCCCGGCAAGAGACCCAGTACTTC
NA TRBJ2-2 13 NA TRBV11-2 CASSRRNTGELFF TGTGCCAGCAGCCGACGGAACACCGGGGAGCTGTTTTTT
many TRBJ1-1 12 NA TRBV6-5 CASSYGTTEAFF TGTGCCAGCAGTTATGGGACAACTGAAGCTTTCTTT
few TRBJ2-7 14 TRBD2 TRBV15 CATSAGTSGFEQYF TGTGCCACCAGCGCCGGGACTAGCGGGTTTGAGCAGTACTTC
NA TRBJ1-1 16 NA TRBV7-9 CASRINLGGMNTEAFF TGTGCCAGCCGGATAAATCTGGGCGGAATGAACACTGAAGCTTTCTTT
few TRBJ1-5 14 NA TRBV24-1 CATSDPGDGQPQHF TGTGCCACCAGTGATCCTGGTGACGGGCAGCCCCAGCATTTT
NA TRBJ1-1 10 NA TRBV2 CASSEASAFF TGTGCCAGCAGTGAAGCAAGTGCTTTCTTT
many TRBJ1-4 15 NA TRBV2 CASSEVRGTNEKLFF TGTGCCAGCAGTGAAGTCCGGGGGACTAATGAAAAACTGTTTTTT
many TRBJ1-5 15 NA TRBV28 CASSFQGIVNQPQHF TGTGCCAGCAGTTTCCAGGGTATCGTCAATCAGCCCCAGCATTTT
NA TRBJ2-7 15 NA TRBV7-2 CASSLDFRGAGEQYF TGTGCCAGCAGCTTAGACTTCCGGGGCGCCGGCGAGCAGTACTTC
few TRBJ2-3 14 NA TRBV12-3/TRBV12-4 CASSVGGTSDTQYF TGTGCCAGCAGTGTCGGGGGAACCTCAGATACGCAGTATTTT
NA TRBJ2-6 13 NA TRBV20-1 CSARTAGANVLTF TGCAGTGCTCGGACAGCTGGGGCCAACGTCCTGACTTTC
few TRBJ2-7 14 TRBD1 TRBV12-3/TRBV12-4 CASSFGQGLYEQYF TGTGCCAGCAGTTTCGGACAGGGGCTCTACGAGCAGTACTTC
NA TRBJ1-1 13 NA TRBV7-9 CASSNDGSVQAFF TGTGCCAGCAGCAACGATGGGAGTGTTCAAGCTTTCTTT
few TRBJ2-7 12 NA TRBV27 CASSPGFYEQYF TGTGCCAGCAGTCCAGGATTCTACGAGCAGTACTTC
NA TRBJ1-1 14 NA TRBV18 CASSPQQGSTEAFF TGTGCCAGCTCACCACAACAGGGAAGCACTGAAGCTTTCTTT
few TRBJ1-2 15 TRBD1 TRBV3-1 CASSQATGGVEGYTF TGTGCCAGCAGCCAAGCCACAGGGGGCGTGGAGGGCTACACCTTC
many TRBJ1-1 17 TRBD1 TRBV6-2/TRBV6-3 CASRRGQGAKPNAEAFF TGTGCCAGCAGACGAGGACAGGGGGCAAAACCAAACGCTGAAGCTTTCTTT
NA TRBJ1-1 14 NA TRBV15 CATSRDPGNTEAFF TGTGCCACCAGCAGAGACCCAGGGAACACTGAAGCTTTCTTT
NA TRBJ1-2 14 TRBD1 TRBV30 CAWSVSTGGYGYTF TGTGCCTGGAGTGTCTCGACAGGGGGCTATGGCTACACCTTC
NA TRBJ2-5 15 NA TRBV15 CATSLLRATQETQYF TGTGCCACCAGTCTCCTCCGGGCTACCCAAGAGACCCAGTACTTC
NA TRBJ1-5 15 NA TRBV19 CASSITDPSNQPQHF TGTGCCAGTAGTATAACCGATCCAAGCAATCAGCCCCAGCATTTT
many TRBJ1-4 14 TRBD1 TRBV2 CASRPGQGNEKLFF TGTGCCAGCAGACCCGGACAGGGAAATGAAAAACTGTTTTTT
NA TRBJ1-2 16 TRBD1 TRBV6-6 CASSYSISGGIYGYTF TGTGCCAGCAGTTACTCGATTTCAGGGGGTATCTATGGCTACACCTTC
many TRBJ2-5 15 TRBD1 TRBV6-2/TRBV6-3 CASSYGTGGGETQYF TGTGCCAGCAGTTACGGGACAGGGGGTGGAGAGACCCAGTACTTC
NA TRBJ2-1 15 TRBD2 TRBV6-2/TRBV6-3 CASSYSTSGSDEQFF TGTGCCAGCAGTTACTCTACTAGCGGGAGCGATGAGCAGTTCTTC
many TRBJ1-3 13 NA TRBV6-1 CASGSDPGNTIYF TGTGCCAGCGGATCAGACCCTGGAAACACCATATATTTT
NA TRBJ2-3 11 NA TRBV20-1 CSASLETWQYF TGCAGTGCATCCCTTGAGACCTGGCAGTATTTT
many TRBJ1-6 15 TRBD1 TRBV10-3 CAISTDRGKDSPLHF TGTGCCATCAGCACGGACAGGGGAAAAGATTCACCCCTCCACTTT
NA TRBJ1-2 13 TRBD1 TRBV20-1 CSAKRQGNYGYTF TGCAGTGCCAAACGACAGGGGAACTATGGCTACACCTTC
NA TRBJ2-7 14 TRBD2 TRBV6-1 CASSEWGLYYEQYF TGTGCCAGCAGTGAATGGGGACTATACTACGAGCAGTACTTC
many TRBJ1-5 14 TRBD1 TRBV27 CASRPGQGSQPQHF TGTGCCAGCAGGCCGGGACAGGGATCTCAGCCCCAGCATTTT
NA TRBJ2-5 18 TRBD2 TRBV2 CASSGGLAGGSIQETQYF TGTGCCAGCAGCGGCGGACTAGCGGGAGGGTCTATCCAAGAGACCCAGTACTTC
few TRBJ2-2 17 NA TRBV5-1 CASSLSLGTLNTGELFF TGCGCCAGCAGCTTGTCTCTTGGGACACTGAACACCGGGGAGCTGTTTTTT
NA TRBJ1-1 12 NA TRBV7-9 CASNPPQGGAFF TGTGCCAGCAATCCCCCACAGGGAGGGGCTTTCTTT
NA TRBJ1-6 15 NA TRBV5-1 CASSLAGTPLSTLHF TGCGCCAGCAGCCTGGCGGGGACTCCATTGAGTACCCTCCACTTT
NA TRBJ2-7 11 NA TRBV2 CASSRVSEQYF TGTGCCAGCAGTCGTGTCTCCGAGCAGTACTTC
few TRBJ2-3 12 NA TRBV20-1 CSASPSTDTQYF TGCAGTGCTAGCCCTAGCACAGATACGCAGTATTTT
few TRBJ2-7 13 NA TRBV12-3/TRBV12-4 CASSLDESYEQYF TGTGCCAGCAGTTTAGATGAGTCCTACGAGCAGTACTTC
NA TRBJ1-4 13 NA TRBV7-9 CASSATVNEKLFF TGTGCCAGCAGCGCGACAGTTAATGAAAAACTGTTTTTT
few TRBJ2-7 16 TRBD2 TRBV6-1 CASRLAGGPSSYEQYF TGTGCCAGCAGGTTAGCGGGAGGGCCCTCCTCCTACGAGCAGTACTTC
few TRBJ2-7 18 TRBD2 TRBV7-6 CASSSIRRTSGRAHEQYF TGTGCCAGCAGCTCTATTCGGCGGACTAGCGGGAGGGCCCACGAGCAGTACTTC
few TRBJ1-5 15 NA TRBV27 CASSLRGGRNQPQHF TGTGCCAGCAGTCTGAGAGGGGGTCGCAATCAGCCCCAGCATTTT
many TRBJ2-7 17 TRBD2 TRBV7-3 CASSQAPGLAGGIEQYF TGTGCCAGCAGCCAAGCCCCGGGACTAGCGGGAGGGATTGAGCAGTACTTC
few TRBJ1-2 13 NA TRBV18 CASSPSGGDGYTF TGTGCCAGCTCACCATCCGGTGGTGATGGCTACACCTTC
many TRBJ1-2 15 NA TRBV6-2/TRBV6-3 CASSTLQGQENGYTF TGTGCCAGCAGTACCCTCCAGGGACAAGAGAATGGCTACACCTTC
NA TRBJ1-3 15 TRBD1 TRBV6-1 CASSWDRDSGNTIYF TGTGCCAGCAGCTGGGACAGGGACTCTGGAAACACCATATATTTT
many TRBJ2-7 16 NA TRBV28 CASSPVGPLIPYEQYF TGTGCCAGCAGTCCAGTCGGACCGCTGATTCCCTACGAGCAGTACTTC
NA TRBJ2-7 15 TRBD1 TRBV9 CASSVRGQGAEEQYF TGTGCCAGCAGCGTACGGGGACAGGGGGCTGAAGAGCAGTACTTC